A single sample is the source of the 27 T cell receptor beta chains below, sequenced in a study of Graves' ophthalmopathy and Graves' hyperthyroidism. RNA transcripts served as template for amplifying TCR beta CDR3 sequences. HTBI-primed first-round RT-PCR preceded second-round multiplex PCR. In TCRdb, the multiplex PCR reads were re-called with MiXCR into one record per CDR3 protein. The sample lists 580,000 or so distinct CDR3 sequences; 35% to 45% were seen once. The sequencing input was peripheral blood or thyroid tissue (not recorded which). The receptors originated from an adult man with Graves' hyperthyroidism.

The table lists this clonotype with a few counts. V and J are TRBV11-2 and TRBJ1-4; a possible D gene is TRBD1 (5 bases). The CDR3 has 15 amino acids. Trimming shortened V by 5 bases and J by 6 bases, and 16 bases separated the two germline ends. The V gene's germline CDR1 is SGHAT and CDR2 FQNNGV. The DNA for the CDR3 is TGTGCCAGCAGCCCGTCAGGACAACTGGATGAAAAACTGTTTTTT. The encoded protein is CASSPSGQLDEKLFF.

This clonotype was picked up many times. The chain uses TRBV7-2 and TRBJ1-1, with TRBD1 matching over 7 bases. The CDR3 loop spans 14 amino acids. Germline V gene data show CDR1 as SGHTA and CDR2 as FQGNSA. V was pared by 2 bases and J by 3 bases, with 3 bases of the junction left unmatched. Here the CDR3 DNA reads TGTGCCAGCAGCTTAACAGGGGAGGACACTGAAGCTTTCTTT. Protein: CASSLTGEDTEAFF.

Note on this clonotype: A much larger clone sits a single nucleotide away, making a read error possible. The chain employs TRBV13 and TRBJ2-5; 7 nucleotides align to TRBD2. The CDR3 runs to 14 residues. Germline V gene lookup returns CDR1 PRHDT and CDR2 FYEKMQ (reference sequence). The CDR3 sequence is CASSLGTNVKTQHF. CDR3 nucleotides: TGTGCCAGCAGCTTGGGGACTAACGTCAAGACCCAGCACTTC.

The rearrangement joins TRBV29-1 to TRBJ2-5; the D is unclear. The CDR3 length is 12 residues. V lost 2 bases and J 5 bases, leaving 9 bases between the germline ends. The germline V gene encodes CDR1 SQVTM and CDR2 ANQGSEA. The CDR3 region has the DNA TGCAGCGTTGAATCGGCTGGGGAGACCCAGTACTTC. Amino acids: CSVESAGETQYF.

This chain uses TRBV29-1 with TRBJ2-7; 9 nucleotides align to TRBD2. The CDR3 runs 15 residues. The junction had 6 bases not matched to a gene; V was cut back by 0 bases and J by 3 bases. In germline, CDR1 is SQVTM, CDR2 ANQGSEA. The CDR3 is CSVEEPSGNIYEQYF. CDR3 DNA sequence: TGCAGCGTTGAAGAACCTAGCGGGAACATCTACGAGCAGTACTTC.

This CDR3 reads CASGFGGGGGKLMNTEAFF. Written as DNA, the CDR3 is TGTGCTAGTGGTTTCGGCGGGGGAGGCGGAAAGCTCATGAACACTGAAGCTTTCTTT. The V and J genes are TRBV12-5 and TRBJ1-1; D is possibly TRBD1 (5 bases). The CDR3 contains 19 residues. The germline V gene encodes CDR1 LGHNT and CDR2 FRNRAP. V gave up 3 bases and J gave up 0 bases, with 23 bases separating them.

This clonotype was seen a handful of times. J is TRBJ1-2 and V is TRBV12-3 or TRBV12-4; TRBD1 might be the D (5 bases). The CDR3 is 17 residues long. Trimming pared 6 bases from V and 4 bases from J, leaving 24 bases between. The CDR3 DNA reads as TGTGCCAGCAGCCCCCGGTCTGGGGCCCGGGGAGGCTATGGCTACACCTTC. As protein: CASSPRSGARGGYGYTF.

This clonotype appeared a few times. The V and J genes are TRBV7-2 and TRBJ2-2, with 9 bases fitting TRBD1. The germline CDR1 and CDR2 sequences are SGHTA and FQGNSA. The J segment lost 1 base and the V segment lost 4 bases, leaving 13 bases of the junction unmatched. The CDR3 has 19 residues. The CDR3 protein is CASSSGGQGERLNTGELFF. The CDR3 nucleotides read TGTGCCAGCAGCTCCGGGGGACAGGGTGAAAGACTGAACACCGGGGAGCTGTTTTTT.

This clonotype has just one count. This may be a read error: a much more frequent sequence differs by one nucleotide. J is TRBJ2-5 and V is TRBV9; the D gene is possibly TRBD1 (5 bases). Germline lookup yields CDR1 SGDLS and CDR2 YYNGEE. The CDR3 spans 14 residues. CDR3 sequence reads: CASSFSDSRGTQYF. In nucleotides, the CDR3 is TGCGCCAGCAGCTTCTCCGACAGTAGAGGGACCCAGTACTTC.

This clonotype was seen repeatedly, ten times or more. The CDR3 DNA is TGTGCCAGCAGCCCCCGGTTAAAGAACACTGAAGCTTTCTTT. Its protein product is CASSPRLKNTEAFF. The J gene is TRBJ1-1, the V gene TRBV7-9, with D hard to call. The V gene lost 5 bases and the J gene lost 1 base, with 11 bases spanning the gap. Germline assignment: CDR1 SEHNR and CDR2 FQNEAQ (reference sequence). The CDR3 has 14 amino acids.

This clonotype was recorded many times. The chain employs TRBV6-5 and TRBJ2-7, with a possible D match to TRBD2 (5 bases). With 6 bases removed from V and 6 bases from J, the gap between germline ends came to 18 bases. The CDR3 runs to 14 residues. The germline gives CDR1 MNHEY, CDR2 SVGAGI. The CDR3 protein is CASSPPGRRGEQYF. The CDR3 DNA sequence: TGTGCCAGCAGCCCCCCCGGACGACGGGGCGAGCAGTACTTC.

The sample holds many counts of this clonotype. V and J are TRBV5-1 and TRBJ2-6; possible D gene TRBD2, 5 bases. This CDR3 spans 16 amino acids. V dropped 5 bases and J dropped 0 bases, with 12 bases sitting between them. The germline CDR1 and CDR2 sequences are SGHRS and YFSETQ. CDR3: CASRREPLSGANVLTF. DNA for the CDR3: TGCGCCAGCAGGAGGGAACCCCTCTCTGGGGCCAACGTCCTGACTTTC.

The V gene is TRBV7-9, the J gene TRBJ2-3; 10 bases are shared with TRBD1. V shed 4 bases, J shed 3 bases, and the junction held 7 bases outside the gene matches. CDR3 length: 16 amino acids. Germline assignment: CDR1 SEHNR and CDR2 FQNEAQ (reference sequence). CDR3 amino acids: CASSSHRDRGTDTQYF. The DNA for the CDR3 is TGTGCCAGCAGCTCTCACCGGGACAGGGGAACAGATACGCAGTATTTT.

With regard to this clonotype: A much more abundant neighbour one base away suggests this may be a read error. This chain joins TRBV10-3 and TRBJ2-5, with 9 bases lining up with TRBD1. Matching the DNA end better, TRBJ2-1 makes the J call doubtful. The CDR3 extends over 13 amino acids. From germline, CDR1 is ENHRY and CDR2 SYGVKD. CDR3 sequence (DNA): TGTGCCATCGGAAAGGACAGGGGAGGTGGGCAGTTCTTC. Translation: CAIGKDRGGGQFF.

The CDR3 DNA reads as TGTGCCAGCAGCTTAGTTCTAGCGGCCAGACAGAACACTGAAGCTTTCTTT. This sequence encodes CASSLVLAARQNTEAFF. The chain uses TRBV7-2 and TRBJ1-1; D is undetermined. The CDR3 sequence is 17 residues long. V was clipped by 1 base and J by 1 base, with 16 bases between them. CDR1 and CDR2 (germline): SGHTA, FQGNSA.

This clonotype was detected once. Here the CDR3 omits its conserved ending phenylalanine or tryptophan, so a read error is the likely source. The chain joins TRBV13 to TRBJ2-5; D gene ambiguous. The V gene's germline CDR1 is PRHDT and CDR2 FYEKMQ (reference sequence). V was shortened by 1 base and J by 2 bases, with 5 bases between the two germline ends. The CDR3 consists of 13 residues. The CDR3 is CASSLDLQETQYL. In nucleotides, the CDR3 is TGTGCCAGCAGCTTAGATTTACAAGAGACCCAGTACCTC.

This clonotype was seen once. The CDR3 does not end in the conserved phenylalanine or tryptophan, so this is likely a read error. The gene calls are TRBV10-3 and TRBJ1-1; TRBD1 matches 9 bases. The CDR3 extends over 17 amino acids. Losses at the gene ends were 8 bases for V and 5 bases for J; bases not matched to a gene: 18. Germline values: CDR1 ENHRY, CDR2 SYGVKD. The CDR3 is CAIDPIGGPGTGTEAFL. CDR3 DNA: TGTGCCATCGACCCTATAGGAGGCCCCGGGACAGGGACTGAAGCTTTCCTT.

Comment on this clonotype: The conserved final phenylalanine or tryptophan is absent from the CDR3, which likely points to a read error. The CDR3 is CSAGAGANTGELFS. The CDR3 DNA reads TGCAGTGCTGGAGCGGGCGCGAACACCGGGGAGCTGTTTTCT. The chain is built from TRBV20-1 and TRBJ2-2; D may be TRBD2 (6 bases). Between the trimmed V and J ends, which lost 5 bases and 0 bases, there was a span of 10 bases. This CDR3 region has 14 residues. Germline CDR1 is DFQATT and CDR2 is SNEGSKA (reference sequence).

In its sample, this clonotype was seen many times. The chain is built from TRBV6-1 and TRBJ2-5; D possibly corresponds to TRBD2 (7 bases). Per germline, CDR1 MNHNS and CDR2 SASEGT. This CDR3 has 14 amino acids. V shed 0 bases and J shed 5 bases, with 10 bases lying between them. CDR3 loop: CASSEAGRGETQYF. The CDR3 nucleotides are TGTGCCAGCAGTGAAGCAGGGAGGGGGGAGACCCAGTACTTC.

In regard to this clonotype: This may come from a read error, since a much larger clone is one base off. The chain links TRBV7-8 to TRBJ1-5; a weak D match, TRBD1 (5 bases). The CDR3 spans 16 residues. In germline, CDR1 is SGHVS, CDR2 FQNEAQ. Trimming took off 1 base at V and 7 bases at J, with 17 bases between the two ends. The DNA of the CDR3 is TGTGCCAGCAGCTTAGGGGGCGGGGGAGCGCGGCAGCCCCAGCATTTT. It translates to CASSLGGGGARQPQHF.

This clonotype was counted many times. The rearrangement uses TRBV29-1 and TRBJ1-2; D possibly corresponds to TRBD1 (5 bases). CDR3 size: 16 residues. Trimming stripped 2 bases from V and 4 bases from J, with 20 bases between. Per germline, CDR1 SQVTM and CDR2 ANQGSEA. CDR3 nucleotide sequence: TGCAGCGTTGAACCCCCCTGGAGGGGCGCTGGCTATGGCTACACCTTC. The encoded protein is CSVEPPWRGAGYGYTF.

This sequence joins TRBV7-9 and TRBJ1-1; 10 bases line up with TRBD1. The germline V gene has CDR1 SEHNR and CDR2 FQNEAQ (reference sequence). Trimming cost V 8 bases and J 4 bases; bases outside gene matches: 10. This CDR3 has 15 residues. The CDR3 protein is CASVRRGTGATEAFF. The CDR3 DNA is TGTGCCAGCGTCCGGAGAGGGACAGGGGCCACTGAAGCTTTCTTT.

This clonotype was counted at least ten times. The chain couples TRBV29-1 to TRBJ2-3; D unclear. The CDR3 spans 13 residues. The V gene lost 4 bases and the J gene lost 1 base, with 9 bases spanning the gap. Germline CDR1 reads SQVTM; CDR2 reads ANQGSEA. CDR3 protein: CSVVDLGTDTQYF. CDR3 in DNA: TGCAGCGTTGTGGACCTCGGCACAGATACGCAGTATTTT.

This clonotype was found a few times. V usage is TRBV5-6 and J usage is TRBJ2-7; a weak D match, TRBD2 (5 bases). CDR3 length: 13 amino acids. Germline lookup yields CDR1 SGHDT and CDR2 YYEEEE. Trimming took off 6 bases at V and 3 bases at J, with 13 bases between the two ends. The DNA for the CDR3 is TGTGCCAGCAACCTCCCCGGGGTCTACGAGCAGTACTTC. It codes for CASNLPGVYEQYF.

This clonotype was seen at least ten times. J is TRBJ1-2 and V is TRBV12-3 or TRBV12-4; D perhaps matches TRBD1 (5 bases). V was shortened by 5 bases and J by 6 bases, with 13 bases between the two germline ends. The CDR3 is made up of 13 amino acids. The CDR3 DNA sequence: TGTGCCAGCAGTCCAACAGGATTCGATGGCTACACCTTC. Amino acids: CASSPTGFDGYTF.

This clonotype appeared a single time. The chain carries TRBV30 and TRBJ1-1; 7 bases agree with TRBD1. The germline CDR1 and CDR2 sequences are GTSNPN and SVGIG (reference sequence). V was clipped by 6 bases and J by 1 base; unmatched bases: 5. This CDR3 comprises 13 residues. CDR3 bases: TGTGCCTGTCCGGGACAGACGAACACTGAAGCTTTCTTT. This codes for CACPGQTNTEAFF.

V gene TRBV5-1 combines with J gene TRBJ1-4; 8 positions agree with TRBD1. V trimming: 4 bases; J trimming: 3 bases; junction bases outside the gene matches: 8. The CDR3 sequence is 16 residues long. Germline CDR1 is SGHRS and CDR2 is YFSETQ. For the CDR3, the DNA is TGCGCCAGCAGCCGCTCAGGGGGCCTGGCTAATGAAAAACTGTTTTTT. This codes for CASSRSGGLANEKLFF.